This record looks at one T cell receptor beta chain sequence and its context. Its antigen remains unidentified. Profiling relied on immunoSEQ multiplex PCR, and the TCRdb table lists in-frame clones only, not all of them. The sample shows around 4,100 clones, roughly four fifths of them seen only once. Germline V CDR1 and CDR2: SGHTA, FQGTGA. With V trimmed by 2 bases and J by 6 bases, 0 bases remained unmatched. The CDR3 spans 13 residues. Resections took place in Japan or China from the mid-2010s to the late 2010s. This sample is drawn from a study of immune evolution from preneoplasia to lung adenocarcinoma. The study's findings and limits: From normal lung to invasive adenocarcinoma, top clone frequencies appeared to decrease. Later-stage lesions seemingly showed higher T cell density and diversity than normal lung.

The TCR was taken from a donor at least 70 years old with lung adenocarcinoma. The sequenced material came from FFPE adjacent normal lung tissue. The chain links TRBV7-3 to TRBJ2-1, with 8 bases identical to TRBD2. The CDR3 region has the DNA TGTGCCAGCAGCTTAGGGACTAGCAATGAGCAGTTCTTC. Translated, it gives CASSLGTSNEQFF.